The next 10 T cell receptor beta chains were all read from a single sample in a study of blood T cell repertoires in COVID-19. Sequencing used immunoSEQ multiplex PCR; TCRdb keeps in-frame clones, though not all of them. This table has 300,000 to 400,000 clones, about nine tenths appearing once. The sequencing input was peripheral blood. These receptors all come from a woman between 65 and 79 years old with COVID-19, enrolled during active disease.

This chain joins TRBV7-2 and TRBJ2-1; TRBD2 matches at 11 bases. The CDR3 is 16 amino acids. The germline V gene has CDR1 SGHTA and CDR2 FQGNSA. J was trimmed by 2 bases and V by 5 bases; bases with no gene match: 5. The CDR3 region is CASSTLAGGTYNEQFF. The CDR3 nucleotides read TGTGCCAGCAGCACGCTAGCGGGGGGAACCTACAATGAGCAGTTCTTC.

This chain uses TRBV5-1 with TRBJ1-1; 8 bases map to TRBD1. This CDR3 comprises 15 residues. V was clipped by 2 bases and J by 8 bases; unmatched bases: 11. Germline CDR1 reads SGHRS; CDR2 reads YFSETQ. The CDR3 spells CASSFYPQGEVEAFF. CDR3 nucleotide sequence: TGCGCCAGCAGCTTTTATCCACAGGGGGAGGTGGAAGCTTTCTTT.

V and J are TRBV6-1 and TRBJ1-5; D not resolved. The CDR3 runs to 14 residues. V was shortened by 6 bases and J by 7 bases, with 16 bases between the two germline ends. Germline V CDR1 and CDR2: MNHNS, SASEGT. The CDR3 nucleotides are TGTGCCAGCAGCTCCTTCTGGGCTAACCAGCCCCAGCATTTT. This sequence encodes CASSSFWANQPQHF.

The rearrangement links TRBV30 to TRBJ2-1; TRBD2 matches at 8 bases. The CDR3 loop spans 16 amino acids. Germline CDR1 reads GTSNPN; CDR2 reads SVGIG (reference sequence). The V segment lost 1 base and the J segment 6 bases; nucleotides outside the gene matches: 11. DNA of the CDR3: TGTGCCTGGAGTGACGGGGGGGCCCCATCTGTCAATGAGCAGTTCTTC. It is translated as CAWSDGGAPSVNEQFF.

The rearrangement links TRBV21-1 to TRBJ1-1; the tabulated D call, TRBD1, remains unverified against the DNA. TRBV21-1 represents a pseudogene. This CDR3 spans 16 amino acids. CDR3: CASSKRRPGWDTEAFF. The CDR3 region has the DNA TGTGCCAGCAGCAAAAGAAGGCCAGGGTGGGACACTGAAGCTTTCTTT.

This rearrangement joins TRBV15 to TRBJ2-7; TRBD2 agrees at 7 bases. Trimming took 5 bases from V and 2 from J; bases not matched to a gene: 9. The CDR3 spans 15 residues. Germline CDR1 and CDR2: LNHNV and YYDKDF (reference sequence). The CDR3 loop is CATSVQTSAAYEQYF. The CDR3 nucleotides read TGTGCCACCAGCGTACAAACTAGCGCTGCCTACGAGCAGTACTTC.

The rearrangement joins TRBV30 to TRBJ1-3; no clear D gene. The CDR3 length is 14 residues. The germline CDR1 and CDR2 sequences are GTSNPN and SVGIG (reference sequence). V was clipped by 0 bases and J by 1 base, with 7 bases between them. CDR3 sequence (DNA): TGTGCCTGGAGTGTACAAATTTCTGGAAACACCATATATTTT. It encodes CAWSVQISGNTIYF.

This rearrangement joins TRBV4-2 to TRBJ1-5; D may be TRBD1 (5 bases). Germline V gene sequence: CDR1 LGHNA, CDR2 YNFKEQ. V was shortened by 5 bases and J by 1 base, with 9 bases between the two germline ends. The CDR3 extends over 14 amino acids. The CDR3 bases are TGTGCCAGCAGCGACCCAGGGAGCAATCAGCCCCAGCATTTT. Translation: CASSDPGSNQPQHF.

The chain carries TRBV4-2 and TRBJ1-4, with a tentative D call TRBD1 (5 bases). This CDR3 comprises 17 residues. The V gene lost 4 bases and the J gene lost 0 bases, with 15 bases spanning the gap. In germline, CDR1 is LGHNA, CDR2 YNFKEQ. The DNA for the CDR3 is TGTGCCAGCAGCCTACCTCCCCTAGGGGCAACTAATGAAAAACTGTTTTTT. Protein: CASSLPPLGATNEKLFF.

The chain uses TRBV19 and TRBJ2-7, with 7 bases identical to TRBD1. After removal of 0 bases from V and 3 bases from J, the junction contained 2 bases not matched to a gene. The CDR3 totals 14 residues. The germline gives CDR1 LNHDA, CDR2 SQIVND (reference sequence). The CDR3 spells CASSIEQGNYEQYF. CDR3 in DNA: TGTGCCAGTAGTATAGAACAGGGGAACTACGAGCAGTACTTC.